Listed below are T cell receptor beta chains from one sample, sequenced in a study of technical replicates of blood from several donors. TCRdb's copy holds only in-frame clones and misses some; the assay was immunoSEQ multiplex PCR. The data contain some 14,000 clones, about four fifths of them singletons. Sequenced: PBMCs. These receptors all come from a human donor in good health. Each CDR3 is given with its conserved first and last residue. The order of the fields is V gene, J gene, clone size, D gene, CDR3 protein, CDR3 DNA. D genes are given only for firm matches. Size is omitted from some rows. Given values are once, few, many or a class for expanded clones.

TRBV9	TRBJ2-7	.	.	CASSAHDSPSYEQYF	TGTGCCAGCAGCGCACACGACAGCCCTTCCTACGAGCAGTACTTC
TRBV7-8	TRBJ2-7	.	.	CASSLAGVQGDRPYEQYF	TGTGCCAGCAGCTTAGCGGGGGTACAGGGCGATAGGCCCTACGAGCAGTACTTC
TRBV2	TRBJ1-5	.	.	CASNSDGRGSQPQHF	TGTGCCAGCAACTCCGACGGGAGGGGGAGTCAGCCCCAGCATTTT
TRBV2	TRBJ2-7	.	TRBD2	CASSLTAIISSGRYEQYF	TGTGCCAGCAGCCTCACGGCAATTATTTCTAGCGGGAGATACGAGCAGTACTTC
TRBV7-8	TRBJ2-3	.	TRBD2	CASSPWGGGGTDTQYF	TGTGCCAGCAGCCCCTGGGGCGGGGGGGGCACAGATACGCAGTATTTT
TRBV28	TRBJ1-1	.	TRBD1	CASRPGQGLTLNTEAFF	TGTGCCAGCAGGCCCGGACAGGGGCTTACCTTGAACACTGAAGCTTTCTTT
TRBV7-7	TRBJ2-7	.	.	CASSTGTTPNEQYF	TGTGCCAGCAGCACCGGGACAACCCCTAACGAGCAGTACTTC
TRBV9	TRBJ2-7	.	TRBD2	CASSPRAGGYEQYF	TGTGCCAGCAGCCCCAGAGCGGGAGGCTACGAGCAGTACTTC
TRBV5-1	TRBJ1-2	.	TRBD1	CASSPSGQGGYTF	TGCGCCAGCAGCCCCTCGGGACAGGGTGGCTACACCTTC
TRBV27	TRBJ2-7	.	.	CASSRREGGIPFHSYEQYF	TGTGCCAGCAGCCGAAGGGAGGGGGGAATACCTTTTCACTCCTACGAGCAGTACTTC
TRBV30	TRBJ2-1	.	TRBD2	CAWSVVGSGRLGEQFF	TGTGCCTGGAGTGTAGTAGGGAGCGGGAGGTTGGGTGAGCAGTTCTTC
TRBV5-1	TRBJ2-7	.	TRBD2	CASSLLGLAGGTYEQYF	TGCGCCAGCAGCTTGTTAGGACTAGCGGGAGGGACCTACGAGCAGTACTTC
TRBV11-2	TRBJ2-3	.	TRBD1	CASSLWQGADTQYF	TGTGCCAGCAGCTTATGGCAGGGGGCAGATACGCAGTATTTT
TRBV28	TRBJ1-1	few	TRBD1	CASSGPGQGATEAFF	TGTGCCAGCAGTGGACCGGGACAGGGGGCCACTGAAGCTTTCTTT
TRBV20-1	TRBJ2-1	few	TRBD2	CSASGLAGQFF	TGCAGTGCTTCGGGACTAGCGGGTCAGTTCTTC
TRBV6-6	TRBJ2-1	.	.	CASSQRNSGNNEQFF	TGTGCCAGCAGCCAGCGGAATAGCGGCAACAATGAGCAGTTCTTC
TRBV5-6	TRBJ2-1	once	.	CASSLDDLVVFF	TGTGCCAGCAGCTTGGACGACCTAGTGGTGTTCTTC
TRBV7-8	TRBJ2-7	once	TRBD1	CASSPTPTGDSSYEQYF	TGTGCCAGCAGCCCGACCCCCACAGGGGACAGCTCCTACGAGCAGTACTTC
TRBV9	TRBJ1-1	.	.	CASSNRQRGGAFF	TGTGCCAGCAGCAACCGACAGAGAGGTGGGGCTTTCTTT
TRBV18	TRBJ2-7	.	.	CASSRGETYEQYF	TGTGCCAGCTCACGGGGAGAGACCTACGAGCAGTACTTC
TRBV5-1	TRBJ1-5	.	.	CASSLAGNSNQPQHF	TGCGCCAGCAGCTTGGCCGGGAATAGCAATCAGCCCCAGCATTTT
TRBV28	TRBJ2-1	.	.	CASSFFGSWRYNEQFF	TGTGCCAGCAGTTTTTTTGGGTCCTGGCGGTACAATGAGCAGTTCTTC
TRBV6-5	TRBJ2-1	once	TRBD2	CASSLTSGSINEQFF	TGTGCCAGCAGTTTGACTAGCGGGAGTATAAATGAGCAGTTCTTC
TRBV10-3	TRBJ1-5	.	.	CAISESTGQNQPQHF	TGTGCCATCAGTGAGTCGACTGGCCAGAATCAGCCCCAGCATTTT
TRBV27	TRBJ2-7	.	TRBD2	CASSLSGTSGRGPYEQYF	TGTGCCAGCAGTTTATCTGGGACTAGCGGGAGGGGCCCCTACGAGCAGTACTTC
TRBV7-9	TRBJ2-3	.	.	CASSLEERRTQYF	TGTGCCAGCAGCTTAGAGGAGCGAAGAACGCAGTATTTT
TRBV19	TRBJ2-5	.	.	CASSVWPPETQYF	TGTGCCAGTAGCGTATGGCCCCCAGAGACCCAGTACTTC
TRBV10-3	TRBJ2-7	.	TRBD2	CAISETSGSADEQYF	TGTGCCATCAGTGAGACTAGCGGGAGCGCGGACGAGCAGTACTTC
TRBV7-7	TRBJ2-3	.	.	CASSPRGGGTDTQYF	TGTGCCAGCAGCCCCCGGGGAGGGGGAACAGATACGCAGTATTTT
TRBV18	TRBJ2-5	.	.	CASSPTVETQYF	TGTGCCAGCTCACCAACGGTGGAGACCCAGTACTTC
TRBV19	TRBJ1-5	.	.	CASSMPPRVPQPQHF	TGTGCCAGTAGTATGCCCCCCAGGGTTCCTCAGCCCCAGCATTTT
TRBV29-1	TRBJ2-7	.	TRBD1	CSVGGQGTSYEQYF	TGCAGCGTGGGGGGACAGGGGACCTCCTACGAGCAGTACTTC
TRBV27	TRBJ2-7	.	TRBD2	CASSLSGTTYEQYF	TGTGCCAGCAGTCTCAGTGGGACTACCTACGAGCAGTACTTC
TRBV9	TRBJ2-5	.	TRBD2	CASSVRLAGDPGLETQYF	TGTGCCAGCAGCGTCAGACTAGCGGGAGATCCGGGTTTGGAGACCCAGTACTTC
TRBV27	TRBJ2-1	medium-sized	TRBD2	CASSSTSAGEQFF	TGTGCCAGCAGTTCTACTAGCGCGGGTGAGCAGTTCTTC
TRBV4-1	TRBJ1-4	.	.	CASSHGDSNEKLFF	TGCGCCAGCAGCCACGGGGACTCTAATGAAAAACTGTTTTTT
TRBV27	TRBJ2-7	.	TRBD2	CASYSRAGAPEQYF	TGTGCCAGCTACTCCCGGGCGGGAGCCCCCGAGCAGTACTTC
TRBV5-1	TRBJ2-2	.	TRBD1	CASSLAQGAMETGELFF	TGCGCCAGCAGCTTGGCACAGGGGGCTATGGAAACCGGGGAGCTGTTTTTT
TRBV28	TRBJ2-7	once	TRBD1	CASSRTGTVSYEQYF	TGTGCCAGCAGCAGAACCGGGACAGTTTCCTACGAGCAGTACTTC
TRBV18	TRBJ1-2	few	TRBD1	CASSVDRDANYGYTF	TGTGCCAGCTCAGTCGACAGGGACGCTAACTATGGCTACACCTTC
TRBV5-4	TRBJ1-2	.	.	CASSLGGGTLNYGYTF	TGTGCCAGCAGCTTGGGTGGGGGGACCCTCAACTATGGCTACACCTTC
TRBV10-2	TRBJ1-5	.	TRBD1	CASSDMTGTYSNQPQHF	TGCGCCAGCAGTGACATGACAGGGACCTATAGCAATCAGCCCCAGCATTTT